What follows are 22 T cell receptor beta chains derived from one specimen sequenced in a study of glioma-infiltrating T cells after dendritic cell vaccination. Noted time point: after dendritic cell vaccination, including at tumor progression/relapse. TCRdb keeps only in-frame clones here, not all; method: immunoSEQ multiplex PCR. The sample contains 50,000 to 70,000 clones, roughly four fifths of which appear only once. The sample consisted of blood, taken after dendritic cell vaccination. The source is a human donor with glioblastoma.

The CDR3 nucleotides read TGTGCCAGCAGTGGTCAGTTGGATCAGCCCCAGCATTTT. Protein sequence: CASSGQLDQPQHF. The chain is built from TRBV6-5 and TRBJ1-5, with no clear D. The CDR3 sequence is 13 residues long. Germline V CDR1 and CDR2: MNHEY, SVGAGI. The V gene lost 5 bases and the J gene lost 5 bases, with 10 bases spanning the gap.

The chain uses TRBV7-9 and TRBJ2-1; TRBD2 agrees at 9 bases. V lost 5 bases, J lost 5 bases, and 7 bases stayed unmatched. The germline CDR1 and CDR2 sequences are SEHNR and FQNEAQ (reference sequence). The CDR3 is made up of 15 amino acids. CDR3 sequence (DNA): TGTGCCAGCAGCCCCAGACTAGCGGCGAACAATGAGCAGTTCTTC. Encoded protein: CASSPRLAANNEQFF. Filled out from reference TRBV7-9 and TRBJ2-1, the complete variable domain reads DTGVSQNPRHKITKRGQNVTFRCDPISEHNRLYWYRQTLGQGPEFLTYFQNEAQLEKSRLLSDRFSAERPKGSFSTLEIQRTEQGDSAMYLCASSPRLAANNEQFFGPGTRLTVL.

The chain employs TRBV4-3 and TRBJ1-5; 10 bases fit TRBD1. The J segment lost 3 bases and the V segment lost 3 bases, leaving 2 bases of the junction unmatched. CDR3 length: 15 amino acids. Germline V lookup: CDR1 LGHNA, CDR2 YSLEER. CDR3 residues: CASSQTGGFNQPQHF. The CDR3 DNA follows: TGCGCCAGCAGCCAGACAGGGGGCTTCAATCAGCCCCAGCATTTT.

This clone showed up just a few times. The chain employs TRBV7-3 and TRBJ1-4; a possible D gene is TRBD1 (6 bases). Per germline, CDR1 SGHTA and CDR2 FQGTGA. This CDR3 is 13 amino acids long. The V and J ends lost 0 bases and 8 bases respectively, with 7 bases between them. The CDR3, as DNA: TGTGCCAGCAGCTTAACCAGGGGCGAAAAACTGTTTTTT. Amino acid sequence: CASSLTRGEKLFF.

The table lists this clone with a count of one. This chain joins TRBV5-4 and TRBJ1-1; D perhaps matches TRBD1 (5 bases). V lost 2 bases and J 2 bases, leaving 13 bases between the germline ends. CDR3 length: 15 amino acids. CDR1 is SGHNT, CDR2 YYREEE, per germline (reference sequence). In nucleotides, the CDR3 is TGTGCCAGCAGCTTTGGGGCCAGCTCAAACACTGAAGCTTTCTTT. Its protein is CASSFGASSNTEAFF.

The chain carries TRBV7-9 and TRBJ2-7; tentative D call: TRBD1 (5 bases). The CDR3 length is 13 residues. Germline V lookup: CDR1 SEHNR, CDR2 FQNEAQ (reference sequence). Trimming stripped 5 bases from V and 3 bases from J, with 11 bases between. The CDR3 here is CASSPGISYEQYF. The DNA of the CDR3 is TGTGCCAGCAGCCCAGGGATCAGCTACGAGCAGTACTTC.

This clone has just one count. This chain connects TRBV5-4 to TRBJ2-7; 11 nucleotides align to TRBD1. The CDR3 is made up of 17 amino acids. The germline gives CDR1 SGHNT, CDR2 YYREEE (reference sequence). V lost 4 bases and J lost 9; bases outside the gene matches: 18. CDR3: CASSPVPWTGGAARQYF. DNA for the CDR3: TGTGCCAGCAGCCCCGTACCCTGGACAGGGGGCGCGGCTAGGCAGTACTTC. The whole variable domain, filled in from reference TRBV5-4 and TRBJ2-7, reads ETGVTQSPTHLIKTRGQQVTLRCSSQSGHNTVSWYQQALGQGPQFIFQYYREEENGRGNFPPRFSGLQFPNYSSELNVNALELDDSALYLCASSPVPWTGGAARQYFGPGTRLTVT.

The rearrangement joins TRBV29-1 to TRBJ2-7, with D possibly being TRBD2 (5 bases). CDR1 is SQVTM and CDR2 is ANQGSEA in the germline V gene. The V end was cut by 3 bases, the J end by 4 bases, with 10 bases between. This CDR3 comprises 12 residues. CDR3 nucleotides: TGCAGCGTTGAGGGTCGGGATTACGAGCAGTACTTC. Translating it yields CSVEGRDYEQYF.

The chain carries TRBV11-2 and TRBJ2-2, with D tentatively TRBD1 (5 bases). V was cut by 4 bases and J by 6 bases, with 9 bases left in between. Germline values: CDR1 SGHAT, CDR2 FQNNGV. The CDR3 totals 13 residues. CDR3 sequence reads: CASSWEGAGELFF. The CDR3 coding sequence is TGTGCCAGCAGCTGGGAAGGGGCCGGGGAGCTGTTTTTT.

This chain joins TRBV2 and TRBJ2-1; TRBD2 agrees at 11 bases. Germline CDR1 SNHLY, CDR2 FYNNEI. V lost 4 bases, J lost 9 bases, and 5 bases stayed unmatched. CDR3 length: 14 residues. For the CDR3, the DNA is TGTGCCAGCAGTGTGCTAGCGGGGGGAAGTGAGCAGTTCTTC. Its translation is CASSVLAGGSEQFF. Full variable domain (outside the CDR3, taken from reference TRBV2 and TRBJ2-1): EPEVTQTPSHQVTQMGQEVILRCVPISNHLYFYWYRQILGQKVEFLVSFYNNEISEKSEIFDDQFSVERPDGSNFTLKIRSTKLEDSAMYFCASSVLAGGSEQFFGPGTRLTVL.

The chain recombines TRBV5-1 with TRBJ1-1; 12 nucleotides line up with TRBD1. J lost 3 bases, V lost 0 bases, and 0 bases had no gene match. The CDR3 totals 15 residues. Per germline, CDR1 SGHRS and CDR2 YFSETQ. This chain's CDR3 is CASSLGDRGHTEAFF. As DNA, the CDR3 is TGCGCCAGCAGCTTGGGGGACAGGGGGCACACTGAAGCTTTCTTT.

J is TRBJ2-1 and V is TRBV11-3; 16 nucleotides match TRBD2. The CDR3 spans 18 residues. Germline loops: CDR1 SGHNT, CDR2 YENEEA. V lost 4 bases to trimming and J lost 5 bases; unmatched junction nucleotides: 8. The CDR3 here is CASSSPGLAGGPHNEQFF. CDR3 nucleotide sequence: TGTGCCAGCAGCTCTCCGGGACTAGCGGGGGGGCCCCACAATGAGCAGTTCTTC.

The genes are TRBV5-4 and TRBJ1-6; D not resolved. Germline values: CDR1 SGHNT, CDR2 YYREEE (reference sequence). V lost 4 bases to trimming and J lost 3 bases, with 17 bases between them. This CDR3 has 17 amino acids. The CDR3 here is CASSADGRVDYNSPLHF. The CDR3 DNA sequence: TGTGCCAGCAGCGCTGACGGTCGGGTCGACTATAATTCACCCCTCCACTTT.

This rearrangement joins TRBV7-9 to TRBJ2-7; 8 nucleotides agree with TRBD1. Germline V gene sequence: CDR1 SEHNR, CDR2 FQNEAQ (reference sequence). V gave up 5 bases and J gave up 2 bases; unmatched junction bases: 5. The CDR3 contains 14 residues. This CDR3 reads CASSPRTGTYEQYF. The CDR3 region has the DNA TGTGCCAGCAGCCCCCGGACAGGGACCTACGAGCAGTACTTC.

Here the CDR3 DNA reads TGTGCCAGCAGCCCTGTGTACTCGCGGGGGAGCTCCTACGAGCAGTACTTC. This encodes CASSPVYSRGSSYEQYF. This sequence joins TRBV7-2 and TRBJ2-7, with 7 nucleotides matching TRBD2. In germline, CDR1 is SGHTA, CDR2 FQGNSA. This CDR3 is 17 amino acids long. Trimming took 5 bases from V and 0 from J; bases not matched to a gene: 13.

The chain is built from TRBV4-1 and TRBJ1-6, with 7 bases fitting TRBD1. The CDR3 contains 15 residues. The V gene end was trimmed by 6 bases and the J gene end by 1 base; junction bases not matched to a gene: 3. Germline-derived CDR1 and CDR2 are MGHRA and YSYEKL. CDR3 sequence (DNA): TGCGCCAGCAGAGACAGGGCTTCCTATAATTCACCCCTCCACTTT. It encodes CASRDRASYNSPLHF.

J is TRBJ1-3 and V is TRBV5-1, with TRBD1 as a possible D gene (5 bases). Germline V gene data show CDR1 as SGHRS and CDR2 as YFSETQ. The CDR3 runs 16 residues. Deletions cut 0 bases from V and 4 bases from J, with 14 bases between. This CDR3 reads CASSLDGAGFGNTIYF. The DNA for the CDR3 is TGCGCCAGCAGCTTGGATGGAGCAGGGTTCGGAAACACCATATATTTT.

The rearrangement links TRBV18 to TRBJ1-5, with 7 bases that match TRBD1. Germline V gene sequence: CDR1 KGHSH, CDR2 LQKENI. V shed 5 bases, J shed 0 bases, and the junction held 10 bases outside the gene matches. There are 17 residues in the CDR3. The CDR3 reads CASSSQQGDDSNQPQHF. CDR3 bases: TGTGCCAGCTCAAGCCAGCAGGGGGACGATAGCAATCAGCCCCAGCATTTT.

The chain combines TRBV6-1 with TRBJ1-6; D remains unclear. This CDR3 comprises 12 residues. Between the trimmed V and J ends, which lost 6 bases and 6 bases, there was a span of 6 bases. Germline lookup yields CDR1 MNHNS and CDR2 SASEGT. CDR3 protein: CASRHSNSPLHF. The CDR3 region has the DNA TGTGCCAGCAGGCACAGTAATTCACCCCTCCACTTT.

This clone was seen a single time. This sequence joins TRBV5-8 and TRBJ2-1, with TRBD1 matching over 10 bases. The CDR3 has 17 amino acids. Germline CDR1 is SGHTS and CDR2 is YDEGEE. V trimming: 1 base; J trimming: 5 bases; junction bases outside the gene matches: 9. The DNA of the CDR3 is TGTGCCAGCAGCTTGTTCGGGACAGGGGTGCTCCACAATGAGCAGTTCTTC. It yields the protein CASSLFGTGVLHNEQFF.

V and J are TRBV5-1 and TRBJ1-1; D is unclear. V lost 0 bases, J lost 4 bases, and 7 bases lay in between. Germline CDR1 reads SGHRS; CDR2 reads YFSETQ. This CDR3 is built from 13 residues. The CDR3 here is CASSLDSSTEAFF. The DNA for the CDR3 is TGCGCCAGCAGCTTGGATTCGAGCACTGAAGCTTTCTTT.

The chain employs TRBV27 and TRBJ1-2, with 8 nucleotides matching TRBD1. Unmatched junction bases numbered 11, after V lost 10 bases and J lost 7 bases. The CDR3 consists of 13 residues. The germline CDR1 and CDR2 sequences are MNHEY and SMNVEV (reference sequence). The CDR3, as DNA: TGTGCCACCAAACAGGGGGTAGGGGGTGGCTACACCTTC. Translated, it gives CATKQGVGGGYTF.